One sample yielded the 2 T cell receptor beta chains listed below, sequenced in a study of CD8 T cells in ankylosing spondylitis. The study's findings and limits: Apparently characteristic of ankylosing spondylitis blood was a TCR beta motif (fewer than 10 highly homologous variants).

No antigens are known for them. TCRdb reprocessed the 5' RACE reads via MiXCR and lists one record per CDR3 protein. The table has about 400,000 distinct CDR3 sequences, more than 20% seen once; the top ten hold about 16%. Source material: blood, either unsorted or a sorted T cell fraction (not recorded which). These receptors came from a male donor with ankylosing spondylitis.

This clonotype was picked up many times. The chain has TRBV5-1 and TRBJ1-1; 7 nucleotides match TRBD1. Germline CDR1 and CDR2: SGHRS and YFSETQ. J gave up 0 bases and V 3 bases, and 8 bases lay outside the gene matches. The CDR3 loop spans 16 amino acids. For the CDR3, the DNA is TGCGCCAGCAGCTCCCGGGACAGAAACATGAACACTGAAGCTTTCTTT. Its translation is CASSSRDRNMNTEAFF.

V usage is TRBV20-1 and J usage is TRBJ2-5, with D maybe TRBD2 (6 bases). Germline V CDR1 and CDR2: DFQATT, SNEGSKA (reference sequence). V lost 3 bases, J lost 5 bases, and 10 bases lay in between. This CDR3 has 12 residues. This chain's CDR3 is CSASGSWETQYF. The CDR3 DNA reads TGCAGTGCTAGCGGGAGTTGGGAGACCCAGTACTTC.